This TCR beta chain was identified in a study of CD8+CD57+ T cells in acquired aplastic anemia. Study details: When averaged, DNA from sorted CD4+ and CD8+ cells came to approximately 3 ug.

It was genomic DNA that served as the template for profiling TCR beta VDJ and CDR3. MiXCR, applied by TCRdb to the reads, yields one record per CDR3 protein. This repertoire shows about half a million distinct CDR3 sequences, approximately 33% found once; its top ten account for 0.75% to 0.95%. The V and J ends lost 3 bases and 1 base, in that order; junction bases with no gene match: 6. The CDR3 runs 15 residues. Germline V lookup: CDR1 LNHDA, CDR2 SQIVND (reference sequence). For sequencing, patients were chosen who had shown expansion of CD8+CD57+ cells by flow cytometry. Patients were therapy-naive when their blood was sampled. General study findings and limits: Between patients and controls, approximately 29 CD8+ CDR3 sequences were found in common. Patients versus controls showed no significant CD8+ Simpson's diversity difference.

At least ten counts were recorded for this clonotype. Its antigen is still unknown. The gene calls are TRBV19 and TRBJ2-7, with 7 bases fitting TRBD1. The sequenced sample consisted of sorted CD4+, CD8+, or CD8+CD57+ T cells (not recorded which) from PBMCs. This clonotype was sampled from a human donor with aplastic anemia. The DNA of the CDR3 is TGTGCCAGTAGTATCCCAGGGGGAAGTTCCTACGAGCAGTACTTC. Amino acid sequence: CASSIPGGSSYEQYF.